This TCR beta chain derives from a study of radiotherapy plus CTLA-4 blockade in lung cancer. Study summary: Patients showed objective responses in 15% to 20% of cases, and disease control was achieved by roughly 30%.

The CDR3 is made up of 12 amino acids. Germline loops: CDR1 SNHLY, CDR2 FYNNEI. V lost 8 bases, J lost 8 bases, and 12 bases lay in between. Libraries were prepared by immunoSEQ multiplex PCR; TCRdb keeps only in-frame clonotypes and omits some of them. This sample has about 95,000 clones, with approximately 78% found just once. This TCR derives from a human donor with non-small cell lung cancer who had a partial response to radiotherapy plus ipilimumab. This sample comprised peripheral blood, obtained from a patient treated with radiotherapy plus ipilimumab. The rearrangement joins TRBV2 to TRBJ2-2, with D possibly being TRBD2 (5 bases). The CDR3 nucleotides read TGTGCCAGCCAAGGGAGTCGGGGGGAGCTGTTTTTT. It yields the protein CASQGSRGELFF.